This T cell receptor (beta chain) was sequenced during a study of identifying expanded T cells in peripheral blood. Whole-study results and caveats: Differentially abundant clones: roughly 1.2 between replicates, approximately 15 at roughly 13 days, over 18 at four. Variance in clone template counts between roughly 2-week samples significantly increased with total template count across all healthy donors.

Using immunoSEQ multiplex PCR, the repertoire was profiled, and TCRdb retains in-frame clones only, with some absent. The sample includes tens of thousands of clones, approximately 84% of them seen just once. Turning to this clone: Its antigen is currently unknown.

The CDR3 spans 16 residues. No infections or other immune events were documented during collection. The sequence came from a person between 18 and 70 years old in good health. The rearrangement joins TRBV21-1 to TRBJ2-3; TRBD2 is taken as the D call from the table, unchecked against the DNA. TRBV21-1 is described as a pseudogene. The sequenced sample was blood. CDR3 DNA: TGTGCCAGCAGCACCCCCGGGACTAGTGGCTCAGATACGCAGTATTTT. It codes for CASSTPGTSGSDTQYF.